Listed below are T cell receptor beta chains from one sample, sequenced in a study of PD-1 blockade in mismatch repair-deficient tumors. Measured with immunoSEQ multiplex PCR; TCRdb has only the in-frame clones, and not every one. This table has around 49,000 clones, approximately 80% appearing once. The sample was PBMCs, taken before pembrolizumab treatment. These receptor sequences come from an adult with mismatch repair-deficient cancer. The CDR3 runs from the conserved cysteine through the conserved F or W. The D gene is left open where the match is weak. For some rows the clone size is stated as once, few or many, or as a class when expanded; others skip it.

v_call,d_call,j_call,clone_size,cdr3_length,cdr3_nt,cdr3_aa
TRBV19,TRBD1,TRBJ1-1,.,12,TGTGCCAGTCGACAGGGGGCGGCTGAAGCTTTCTTT,CASRQGAAEAFF
TRBV7-3,.,TRBJ2-7,.,14,TGTGCCAGCAGCCTTGGACCTACCTCCTACGAGCAGTACTTC,CASSLGPTSYEQYF
TRBV12-5,.,TRBJ2-5,.,13,TGTGCTAGTGGTTTAGGGCCACAAGAGACCCAGTACTTC,CASGLGPQETQYF
TRBV18,.,TRBJ2-7,.,18,TGTGCCAGCTCACCGAATGTCGACCCGACAGGACCCTCCTACGAGCAGTACTTC,CASSPNVDPTGPSYEQYF
TRBV7-2,TRBD2,TRBJ2-7,.,16,TGTGCCAGCAGCACCACAACTAGCGGGTTTACCTACGAGCAGTACTTC,CASSTTTSGFTYEQYF
TRBV14,.,TRBJ2-3,.,15,TGTGCCAGCAGCCGAAGGACCAACCAGGGAGATACGCAGTATTTT,CASSRRTNQGDTQYF
TRBV4-2,.,TRBJ1-4,.,16,TGTGCCAGCAGCCAAGGCCGCGGGGGAACTAATGAAAAACTGTTTTTT,CASSQGRGGTNEKLFF
TRBV2,.,TRBJ2-5,.,13,TGTGCCAGCAGTGAGCGGGAAGTCGAGACCCAGTACTTC,CASSEREVETQYF
TRBV2,TRBD2,TRBJ2-7,few,16,TGTGCCAGCCATGATACCGGCTTCGGGAGGTCCTACGAGCAGTACTTC,CASHDTGFGRSYEQYF
TRBV5-4,.,TRBJ2-5,once,17,TGTGCCAGCAGCTTGGTTCACTCCAGGGGGGCACAGGAGACCCAGTACTTC,CASSLVHSRGAQETQYF
TRBV6-1,TRBD2,TRBJ2-2,once,16,TGTGCCAGCAGTGGGGGACTAGCGGGATTCACCGGGGAGCTGTTTTTT,CASSGGLAGFTGELFF
TRBV5-4,.,TRBJ2-7,.,13,TGTGCCAGCAGCTTGAGGCAGGGGGGGGAGCAGTACTTC,CASSLRQGGEQYF
TRBV7-2,.,TRBJ2-2,.,14,TGTGCCAGCAGCTTACGGGAAGGCACCGGGGAGCTGTTTTTT,CASSLREGTGELFF
TRBV2,TRBD2,TRBJ2-3,.,14,TGTGCCAGCAGGGGGGAGGGGTTAGTTGATACGCAGTATTTT,CASRGEGLVDTQYF
TRBV6-6,.,TRBJ1-1,.,16,TGTGCCAGCAGCCCTGGACAGACAGCCGCTTACACTGAAGCTTTCTTT,CASSPGQTAAYTEAFF
TRBV5-1,TRBD2,TRBJ2-5,.,15,TGCGCCAGCAGCGAAGCGGGAGGTCGGCAAGAGACCCAGTACTTC,CASSEAGGRQETQYF
TRBV6-5,TRBD1,TRBJ1-4,once,16,TGTGCCAGCAGTTACTCGAAAGGACAGGGGGATGAAAAACTGTTTTTT,CASSYSKGQGDEKLFF
TRBV10-2,.,TRBJ1-5,.,13,TGCGCCAGCAGTGAGTCGGGGGGGCAGCCCCAGCATTTT,CASSESGGQPQHF
TRBV25-1,TRBD1,TRBJ2-2,.,15,TGTGCCAGCAGTGCCGGGACAGCGAACACCGGGGAGCTGTTTTTT,CASSAGTANTGELFF
TRBV10-2,TRBD1,TRBJ1-4,once,14,TGCGCCAGCAGCCCGGACAGGCTAAGTGAAAAACTGTTTTTT,CASSPDRLSEKLFF
TRBV10-2,.,TRBJ2-7,.,12,TGCGCCAGCAGGGCTGATGCCTACGAGCAGTACTTC,CASRADAYEQYF
TRBV19,.,TRBJ1-5,medium-sized,16,TGTGCCAGTAGTATTATTCAGGGTCGAAGCAATCAGCCCCAGCATTTT,CASSIIQGRSNQPQHF
TRBV18,.,TRBJ1-2,few,14,TGTGCCAGCTCACAACAGACAGGATCCTATGGCTACACCTTC,CASSQQTGSYGYTF
TRBV9,.,TRBJ2-3,few,13,TGTGCCAGCAGCCAGGGACCCCCAGATACGCAGTATTTT,CASSQGPPDTQYF
TRBV2,.,TRBJ1-4,.,15,TGTGCCAGCAGACCCCCAGGGGTTTATACTGAAAAACTGTTTTTT,CASRPPGVYTEKLFF
TRBV19,TRBD2,TRBJ2-7,.,14,TGTGCCAGTAGAAAAAGCGGGAGCTCCTACGAGCAGTACTTC,CASRKSGSSYEQYF
TRBV10-3,.,TRBJ2-7,once,12,TGTGCCATCAGCGACAGTACCTACGAGCAGTACTTC,CAISDSTYEQYF
TRBV27,TRBD1,TRBJ1-2,.,17,TGTGCCAGCAGTTCCCGGACAGGGGCCACCTCTAACTATGGCTACACCTTC,CASSSRTGATSNYGYTF
TRBV2,.,TRBJ2-1,.,15,TGTGCCAGCAGTGAATGGGGGGTCACCTACAATGAGCAGTTCTTC,CASSEWGVTYNEQFF
TRBV5-1,.,TRBJ1-2,once,13,TGCGCCAGCTCCAAGTGGTTAAGCGATGGCTACACCTTC,CASSKWLSDGYTF
TRBV6-6,.,TRBJ2-7,.,14,TGTGCCAGCAGGACGGAGGGGTTGAGGTACGAGCAGTACTTC,CASRTEGLRYEQYF
TRBV11-1,TRBD1,TRBJ2-1,medium-sized,14,TGTGCCAGCAGCCGAGGGGGCGATTTAAATGAGCAGTTCTTC,CASSRGGDLNEQFF
TRBV5-1,.,TRBJ1-1,.,14,TGCGCCAGCAGCTTGGCTGTGGGCAAATATGAAGCTTTCTTT,CASSLAVGKYEAFF
TRBV18,TRBD2,TRBJ2-7,few,16,TGTGCCAGCTCACCACCGGGAGGGTCGGAAGCCTACGAGCAGTACTTC,CASSPPGGSEAYEQYF
TRBV27,.,TRBJ2-7,.,14,TGTGCCAGCAGCCCACAAGGTCGCGGTTACGAGCAGTACTTC,CASSPQGRGYEQYF
TRBV5-6,.,TRBJ1-4,.,15,TGTGCCAGCAGCTCCAACTCCGGTGTCGGGGGAAAACTGTTTTTT,CASSSNSGVGGKLFF
TRBV25-1,TRBD1,TRBJ1-5,.,15,TGTGCCAGCAGTGGGACGGACAGGGGTACACAGCCCCAGCATTTT,CASSGTDRGTQPQHF
TRBV27,.,TRBJ2-3,.,15,TGTGCCAGCAGTTTAGGGTCAGCCCCCGGGAATACGCAGTATTTT,CASSLGSAPGNTQYF
TRBV7-6,.,TRBJ2-7,medium-sized,14,TGTGCCAGCAGCTTCGACATGGCTAGCGACGAGCAGTACTTC,CASSFDMASDEQYF
TRBV10-3,TRBD1,TRBJ1-1,few,13,TGTGCCAAACAACAGGGGGTCGACACTGAAGCTTTCTTT,CAKQQGVDTEAFF
TRBV11-1,.,TRBJ1-1,.,12,TGTGCCAGCAGCCGGACAGTCACTGAAGCTTTCTTT,CASSRTVTEAFF
TRBV7-2,.,TRBJ2-7,.,15,TGTGCCAGCAGCGCCCCGGGACGGGGGAGTTCCGAGCAGTACTTC,CASSAPGRGSSEQYF
TRBV5-1,.,TRBJ2-3,.,16,TGCGCCAGCAGCTTGTTCCCCGGGGACAGCACAGATACGCAGTATTTT,CASSLFPGDSTDTQYF
TRBV7-7,.,TRBJ2-1,.,12,TGTGCTAGCAGCTTAGAGAGGGGGGAGCAGTTCTTC,CASSLERGEQFF
TRBV6-5,.,TRBJ2-1,.,15,TGTGCCAGCAGTTCACCCCGCGGGGTTGAAAGCAAGCAGTTCTTC,CASSSPRGVESKQFF
TRBV6-5,.,TRBJ1-1,.,13,TGTGCCAGCAGCTACAGGGCAGGGTCTGAAGCTTTCTTT,CASSYRAGSEAFF
TRBV19,.,TRBJ2-6,.,17,TGTGCCAGTAGTATTCGGGGGCCACCCTCTGGGGCCAACGTCCTGACTTTC,CASSIRGPPSGANVLTF
TRBV5-4,TRBD1,TRBJ1-2,.,17,TGTGCCAGCAGTTCCGGGACAGGGGGCTTAATGGTATATGGCTACACCTTC,CASSSGTGGLMVYGYTF
TRBV11-2,.,TRBJ1-2,.,15,TGTGCCAGCAGCTTATTAGCGGCAGCTAACTATGGCTACACCTTC,CASSLLAAANYGYTF
TRBV2,.,TRBJ1-1,.,17,TGTGCCAGCAGTGATCCACCCATAGGGTCATCCTACACTGAAGCTTTCTTT,CASSDPPIGSSYTEAFF
TRBV4-1,.,TRBJ2-1,.,13,TGCGCCAGCAGCCAAGGGGACTTTTCCGAGCAGTTCTTC,CASSQGDFSEQFF
TRBV9,.,TRBJ2-3,.,14,TGTGCCAGCAGCGTAGTGCCAGACACAGATACGCAGTATTTT,CASSVVPDTDTQYF
TRBV2,.,TRBJ1-1,once,11,TGTGCCAGCAGTGTAGGGACAGAAGCTTTCTTT,CASSVGTEAFF